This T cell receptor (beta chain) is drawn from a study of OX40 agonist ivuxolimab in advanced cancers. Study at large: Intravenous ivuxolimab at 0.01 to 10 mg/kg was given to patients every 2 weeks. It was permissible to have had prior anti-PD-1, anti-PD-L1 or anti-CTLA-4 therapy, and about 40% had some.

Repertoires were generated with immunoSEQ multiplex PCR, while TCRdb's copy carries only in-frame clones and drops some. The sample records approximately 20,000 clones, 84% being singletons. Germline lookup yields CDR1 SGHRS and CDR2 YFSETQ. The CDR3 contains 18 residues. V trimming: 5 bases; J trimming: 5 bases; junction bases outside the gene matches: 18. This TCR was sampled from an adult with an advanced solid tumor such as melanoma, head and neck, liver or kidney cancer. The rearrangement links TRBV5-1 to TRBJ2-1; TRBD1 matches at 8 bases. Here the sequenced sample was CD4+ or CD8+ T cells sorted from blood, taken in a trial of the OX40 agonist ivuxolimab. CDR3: CASRDLDRAYLTHNEQFF. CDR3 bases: TGCGCCAGCAGGGACCTGGACAGGGCCTATCTCACTCACAATGAGCAGTTCTTC.